The 14 T cell receptor beta chains listed next were all sequenced from one sample in a study of T cell repertoires and Cas9 in healthy adults. The table came from immunoSEQ multiplex PCR; TCRdb's copy has only in-frame clones and leaves some out. The top ten hold approximately 2% of the sample, which has fewer than 15,000 clones, roughly 90% seen once. The sequenced sample consisted of Tregs (CD4+, CD25+, CD127-, CD137-, CD154-) from PBMCs; culture status not recorded. The receptors derive from a human donor in good health.

The rearrangement joins TRBV5-8 to TRBJ1-6; tentative D call: TRBD1 (6 bases). Germline CDR1 and CDR2: SGHTS and YDEGEE. This CDR3 comprises 15 residues. V lost 4 bases, J lost 4 bases, and 12 bases lay in between. DNA for the CDR3: TGTGCCAGCAGCGATTCGACAGGTTATAATTCACCCCTCCACTTT. This gives the protein CASSDSTGYNSPLHF.

The chain joins TRBV6-5 to TRBJ2-4; D perhaps matches TRBD1 (7 bases). The CDR3 loop spans 14 amino acids. CDR1 is MNHEY, CDR2 SVGAGI, per germline. Trimming shortened V by 0 bases and J by 8 bases, and 11 bases separated the two germline ends. CDR3 nucleotide sequence: TGTGCCAGCAGTTACTCGGCAGGGGGGTACATTCAGTACTTC. This encodes CASSYSAGGYIQYF.

This rearrangement joins TRBV2 to TRBJ2-3; D could derive from TRBD1 or TRBD2 (6 bases each). Trimming took 7 bases from V and 6 from J, leaving 14 bases between them. This CDR3 has 13 residues. Germline V gene sequence: CDR1 SNHLY, CDR2 FYNNEI. The CDR3: CASKEPGADTQYF. As DNA, the CDR3 is TGTGCCAGCAAAGAACCGGGGGCTGATACGCAGTATTTT. Using reference TRBV2 and TRBJ2-3 for the parts outside the CDR3, the full variable domain is EPEVTQTPSHQVTQMGQEVILRCVPISNHLYFYWYRQILGQKVEFLVSFYNNEISEKSEIFDDQFSVERPDGSNFTLKIRSTKLEDSAMYFCASKEPGADTQYFGPGTRLTVL.

V usage is TRBV7-9 and J usage is TRBJ1-4; 10 bases align to TRBD1. J lost 8 bases, V lost 4 bases, and 4 bases had no gene match. This CDR3 has 14 residues. Germline CDR1 is SEHNR and CDR2 is FQNEAQ (reference sequence). Here the CDR3 reads CASSWGTGVEKLFF. The DNA for the CDR3 is TGTGCCAGCAGCTGGGGGACAGGGGTCGAAAAACTGTTTTTT.

This rearrangement joins TRBV25-1 to TRBJ2-7; D gene unclear. The CDR3 is 12 residues long. Germline V gene sequence: CDR1 MGHDK, CDR2 SYGVNS. V shed 4 bases and J shed 12 bases, with 16 bases lying between them. For the CDR3, the DNA is TGTGCCAGCAGTGCTTCCGCCCGGCCCCGGTACTTC. This gives the protein CASSASARPRYF.

Only one count was recorded for this clone. The chain has TRBV5-1 and TRBJ2-1; TRBD1 aligns across 11 bases. Germline V gene sequence: CDR1 SGHRS, CDR2 YFSETQ. The CDR3 spans 14 residues. J gave up 8 bases and V 5 bases, and 6 bases lay outside the gene matches. The CDR3 nucleotides are TGCGCCAGCAGGTCGGGACAGGGGGGAGATGAGCAGTTCTTC. Protein: CASRSGQGGDEQFF.

This chain connects TRBV5-6 to TRBJ1-6; D might be TRBD1 (5 bases). CDR3 length: 16 residues. V lost 4 bases and J 7 bases, leaving 18 bases between the germline ends. Germline CDR1 and CDR2: SGHDT and YYEEEE. CDR3 protein: CASSPAWGIENSPLHF. The CDR3 DNA reads TGTGCCAGCAGCCCCGCTTGGGGGATCGAGAATTCACCCCTCCACTTT.

The gene calls are TRBV5-1 and TRBJ2-4; tentatively, D is TRBD2 (5 bases). V was trimmed by 3 bases and J by 8 bases, leaving 18 bases between them. Germline CDR1 reads SGHRS; CDR2 reads YFSETQ. CDR3 size: 15 residues. In DNA, the CDR3 is TGCGCCAGCAGCTCCGGGAAGACCTCGTGGGACATTCAGTACTTC. Its protein product is CASSSGKTSWDIQYF.

The V gene is TRBV4-2, the J gene TRBJ1-1; D is perhaps TRBD1 (5 bases). CDR1 and CDR2 (germline): LGHNA, YNFKEQ. This CDR3 has 15 residues. V was pared by 1 base and J by 1 base, with 10 bases between. CDR3 amino acids: CASSQAGRANTEAFF. The CDR3 coding sequence is TGTGCCAGCAGCCAAGCCGGCAGGGCGAACACTGAAGCTTTCTTT.

The V call is TRBV6-5, the J call TRBJ1-2; weak D call: TRBD1 (5 bases). The CDR3 contains 15 residues. V dropped 0 bases and J dropped 2 bases, with 10 bases sitting between them. The germline CDR1 and CDR2 sequences are MNHEY and SVGAGI. CDR3 coding DNA: TGTGCCAGCAGTTACTCGCAGGGCCAGAACTATGGCTACACCTTC. This codes for CASSYSQGQNYGYTF.

This clone has just one count. This rearrangement joins TRBV6-8 to TRBJ2-3, with 10 bases matching TRBD2. CDR1 MNHGY and CDR2 SAAAGT come from the germline V gene. V lost 5 bases and J lost 4; bases outside the gene matches: 15. The CDR3 contains 18 residues. The CDR3 bases are TGTGCCAGCAGTCCCACTCGCCAACTAGCGGGAACGCCAGATACGCAGTATTTT. This sequence encodes CASSPTRQLAGTPDTQYF.

The chain links TRBV5-4 to TRBJ1-6, with TRBD1 matching 11 bases. V lost 3 bases to trimming and J lost 8 bases; unmatched junction nucleotides: 7. The CDR3 loop spans 16 amino acids. CDR1 and CDR2 from the germline V gene are SGHNT and YYREEE (reference sequence). CDR3 loop: CASSSWTGGLDSPLHF. DNA of the CDR3: TGTGCCAGCAGCTCATGGACAGGGGGCTTGGATTCACCCCTCCACTTT.

The chain couples TRBV11-1 to TRBJ2-3; possibly TRBD2 for D (7 bases). The CDR3 consists of 15 residues. Germline V lookup: CDR1 SGHAT, CDR2 FQDESV (reference sequence). Trimming cost V 2 bases and J 2 bases, with 11 bases left between them. CDR3 in amino acids: CASSLLGGATDTQYF. CDR3 bases: TGTGCCAGCAGCTTATTGGGGGGGGCCACAGATACGCAGTATTTT.

The V gene is TRBV9, the J gene TRBJ2-5, with D possibly matching TRBD2 (7 bases). The length of the CDR3 is 14 residues. CDR1 and CDR2 (germline): SGDLS, YYNGEE. Trimming took 4 bases from V and 1 from J, leaving 11 bases between them. The DNA of the CDR3 is TGTGCCAGCAGCCCAAGGGGGGGCCAAGAGACCCAGTACTTC. Translation gives CASSPRGGQETQYF.